Shown below are 21 T cell receptor beta chains from a single sample sequenced in a study of a mutant IDH1 vaccine in newly diagnosed glioma. Indicated time point: week 47, end of study. What each vaccine dose contained was 300 ug of mutant IDH1 20-mer peptide, accompanied by topical imiquimod. Their antigens are not known. The repertoire was sequenced with immunoSEQ multiplex PCR; TCRdb's copy has only in-frame clones and lacks some. The profile shows 30,000 to 45,000 clones, about 81% of them singletons. Source: PBMCs, taken from a glioma patient whose treatment included an IDH1 peptide vaccine. The receptors derive from a man aged 40-49 years with glioma.

This clone was recorded only once. This rearrangement joins TRBV7-8 to TRBJ2-3; no definite D call. V gave up 5 bases and J gave up 2 bases, with 8 bases separating them. The CDR3 has 13 amino acids. Germline V gives CDR1 SGHVS, CDR2 FQNEAQ. In DNA, the CDR3 is TGTGCCAGCAGCACCCGGTTCACAGATACGCAGTATTTT. Amino acid sequence: CASSTRFTDTQYF.

This chain joins TRBV6-1 and TRBJ1-6; a weak D match, TRBD1 (5 bases). Between the trimmed V and J ends, which lost 3 bases and 7 bases, there was a span of 10 bases. The CDR3 is 14 amino acids. Germline V gene sequence: CDR1 MNHNS, CDR2 SASEGT. CDR3 sequence: CASSDGTANSPLHF. The CDR3 DNA follows: TGTGCCAGCAGTGACGGGACGGCGAATTCACCCCTCCACTTT.

This clone turned up a few times. The V call is TRBV30, the J call TRBJ1-1; D unclear. The CDR3 has 14 amino acids. Germline V gene data show CDR1 as GTSNPN and CDR2 as SVGIG (reference sequence). V shed 1 base and J shed 3 bases, with 12 bases lying between them. The CDR3 DNA is TGTGCCTGGAGTGGAAGCCTGGGATACACTGAAGCTTTCTTT. Protein sequence: CAWSGSLGYTEAFF.

V usage is TRBV7-8 and J usage is TRBJ1-3, with 8 bases matching TRBD1. With 5 bases clipped from V and 0 bases from J, the junction kept 6 bases outside the gene matches. This CDR3 region has 16 residues. Looked up from germline, CDR1 is SGHVS and CDR2 is FQNEAQ. This CDR3 reads CASSPGTGYSGNTIYF. The CDR3 DNA reads TGTGCCAGCAGCCCAGGGACAGGATACTCTGGAAACACCATATATTTT.

The rearrangement uses TRBV29-1 and TRBJ2-4, with 9 nucleotides matching TRBD2. Germline V gene lookup returns CDR1 SQVTM and CDR2 ANQGSEA. The V and J ends lost 7 bases and 6 bases, in that order; junction bases with no gene match: 13. The CDR3 length is 15 residues. The CDR3 DNA reads as TGCAGCGCTACAGCGGGAGGCACTTTGGCAAACATTCAGTACTTC. Protein: CSATAGGTLANIQYF. Using reference TRBV29-1 and TRBJ2-4 for the parts outside the CDR3, the full variable domain is SAVISQKPSRDICQRGTSLTIQCQVDSQVTMMFWYRQQPGQSLTLIATANQGSEATYESGFVIDKFPISRPNLTFSTLTVSNMSPEDSSIYLCSATAGGTLANIQYFGAGTRLSVL.

This clone was counted between two and nine times. The chain couples TRBV27 to TRBJ2-1; 11 nucleotides match TRBD2. The CDR3 has 17 amino acids. Looked up from germline, CDR1 is MNHEY and CDR2 is SMNVEV (reference sequence). The V and J ends lost 6 bases and 4 bases, in that order; junction bases with no gene match: 11. In DNA, the CDR3 is TGTGCCAGCAGGGACCCGGGACTAGCGGAGAGGTACAATGAGCAGTTCTTC. Translation: CASRDPGLAERYNEQFF.

The rearrangement links TRBV7-9 to TRBJ2-3; 14 bases align to TRBD2. There are 17 residues in the CDR3. Losses at the gene ends were 2 bases for V and 5 bases for J; bases not matched to a gene: 6. Per the germline V gene, CDR1 is SEHNR and CDR2 is FQNEAQ (reference sequence). In DNA form, the CDR3 reads TGTGCCAGCAGCTTACCTAGACTAGCGGGAGGGCGAGATACGCAGTATTTT. It translates to CASSLPRLAGGRDTQYF. The full variable domain, completed using reference TRBV7-9 and TRBJ2-3, is DTGVSQNPRHKITKRGQNVTFRCDPISEHNRLYWYRQTLGQGPEFLTYFQNEAQLEKSRLLSDRFSAERPKGSFSTLEIQRTEQGDSAMYLCASSLPRLAGGRDTQYFGPGTRLTVL.

This sequence joins TRBV6-1 and TRBJ1-1; tentatively, D is TRBD1 (5 bases). The length of the CDR3 is 13 residues. Trimming pared 6 bases from V and 0 bases from J, leaving 8 bases between. Germline lookup yields CDR1 MNHNS and CDR2 SASEGT. In DNA, the CDR3 is TGTGCCAGCAGAAGACAGATGAACACTGAAGCTTTCTTT. Encoded protein: CASRRQMNTEAFF.

Here the CDR3 reads CATSRDQRGRGGYTF. The DNA for the CDR3 is TGTGCCACCAGCAGAGATCAGAGGGGGCGCGGAGGCTACACCTTC. V gene TRBV15 combines with J gene TRBJ1-2, with 7 bases that match TRBD1. Germline values: CDR1 LNHNV, CDR2 YYDKDF (reference sequence). V trimming: 0 bases; J trimming: 8 bases; junction bases outside the gene matches: 9. This CDR3 contains 15 residues.

About this clone itself: Mismatch with germline at one junction end may stem from a read error. V gene TRBV13 combines with J gene TRBJ1-2, with no clear D. The length of the CDR3 is 9 residues. Germline V CDR1 and CDR2: PRHDT, FYEKMQ (reference sequence). CDR3 coding DNA: TGTGCCAGCGGCGGACTGCACGCCTTC. It specifies CASGGLHAF.

V gene TRBV7-8 combines with J gene TRBJ2-1; 9 bases agree with TRBD2. The CDR3 runs to 13 residues. The V segment lost 5 bases and the J segment 15 bases; nucleotides outside the gene matches: 11. CDR1 SGHVS and CDR2 FQNEAQ come from the germline V gene. CDR3 amino acids: CASSPSGTSNPFF. In DNA, the CDR3 is TGTGCCAGCAGCCCTAGTGGGACTAGCAATCCGTTCTTC.

The chain employs TRBV11-3 and TRBJ2-7; 7 bases align to TRBD1. Trimming removed 5 bases from V and 6 bases from J; junction bases left unmatched: 7. Germline V CDR1 and CDR2: SGHNT, YENEEA. The CDR3 consists of 13 residues. CDR3 sequence (DNA): TGTGCCAGCAGCCGACAGGGTCTAGGCGAGCAGTACGTC. Protein product: CASSRQGLGEQYV.

The V gene is TRBV6-5, the J gene TRBJ2-2; D uncertain. Germline CDR1 is MNHEY and CDR2 is SVGAGI. This CDR3 comprises 12 residues. The chain's CDR3 is CVTKEYTGELFF. In DNA form, the CDR3 reads TGTGTCACAAAAGAGTACACCGGGGAGCTGTTTTTT.

The chain has TRBV27 and TRBJ1-2, with D maybe TRBD1 (6 bases). This CDR3 is built from 12 residues. The V gene's germline CDR1 is MNHEY and CDR2 SMNVEV (reference sequence). V gave up 6 bases and J gave up 4 bases, with 9 bases separating them. CDR3 sequence (DNA): TGTGCCAGCAGGGGGGCCGGCTATGGCTACACCTTC. It translates to CASRGAGYGYTF.

The J gene is TRBJ2-2, the V gene TRBV19, with a tentative D call TRBD1 (6 bases). CDR3 length: 13 amino acids. Germline assignment: CDR1 LNHDA and CDR2 SQIVND (reference sequence). Trimming stripped 6 bases from V and 9 bases from J, with 14 bases between. CDR3 sequence reads: CASSSVQGWELFF. CDR3 in DNA: TGTGCCAGTAGCTCCGTACAGGGATGGGAGCTGTTTTTT. Based on the CDR3 plus reference TRBV19 and TRBJ2-2, the full variable domain is DGGITQSPKYLFRKEGQNVTLSCEQNLNHDAMYWYRQDPGQGLRLIYYSQIVNDFQKGDIAEGYSVSREKKESFPLTVTSAQKNPTAFYLCASSSVQGWELFFGEGSRLTVL.

The chain's CDR3 is CASSLVLGTYNEQFF. CDR3 nucleotide sequence: TGTGCCAGCAGCTTAGTCCTAGGGACCTACAATGAGCAGTTCTTC. The J gene is TRBJ2-1, the V gene TRBV7-9, with unresolved D. The CDR3 has 15 residues. From germline, CDR1 is SEHNR and CDR2 FQNEAQ (reference sequence). Trimming left V 1 base short and J 2 bases short, with 9 bases between.

The J gene is TRBJ2-7, the V gene TRBV6-1; 7 nucleotides match TRBD2. CDR3 length: 14 residues. V lost 4 bases and J lost 1; bases outside the gene matches: 4. Germline loops: CDR1 MNHNS, CDR2 SASEGT. The CDR3 region is CASSVRTSSYEQYF. In DNA form, the CDR3 reads TGTGCCAGCAGTGTCCGGACTAGTTCCTACGAGCAGTACTTC.

The chain employs TRBV27 and TRBJ2-2; no reliable D call. This CDR3 is built from 13 residues. CDR1 is MNHEY and CDR2 is SMNVEV in the germline V gene (reference sequence). The V end lost 2 bases, the J end lost 3 bases, and 4 bases lay between the germline ends. The CDR3 bases are TGTGCCAGCAGTTTACAGGACACCGGGGAGCTGTTTTTT. Translation: CASSLQDTGELFF.

For this clone: The same CDR3 can be traced to other DNA sequences in this sample. The chain uses TRBV5-1 and TRBJ1-6; D not resolved. Germline V gives CDR1 SGHRS, CDR2 YFSETQ. Trimming took off 0 bases at V and 5 bases at J, with 9 bases between the two ends. This CDR3 contains 15 residues. Written as DNA, the CDR3 is TGCGCCAGCAGCTTGGTAGGGCGGGATAATTCACCCCTCCACTTT. Translation: CASSLVGRDNSPLHF.

The rearrangement links TRBV6-4 to TRBJ2-3; no reliable D call. V was trimmed by 3 bases and J by 5 bases, leaving 9 bases between them. This CDR3 spans 13 amino acids. CDR1 is MRHNA and CDR2 is SNTAGT in the germline V gene. CDR3 sequence reads: CASSEGLGDTQYF. Here the CDR3 DNA reads TGTGCCAGCAGTGAGGGGTTGGGAGATACGCAGTATTTT.

The chain combines TRBV4-3 with TRBJ2-3, with a weak D call TRBD2 (5 bases). Deletions cut 2 bases from V and 3 bases from J, with 15 bases between. The V gene's germline CDR1 is LGHNA and CDR2 YSLEER. The CDR3 extends over 16 amino acids. CDR3 nucleotides: TGCGCCAGCAGCCAACTCCTACCGCCGGGGACAGATACGCAGTATTTT. Its translation: CASSQLLPPGTDTQYF.